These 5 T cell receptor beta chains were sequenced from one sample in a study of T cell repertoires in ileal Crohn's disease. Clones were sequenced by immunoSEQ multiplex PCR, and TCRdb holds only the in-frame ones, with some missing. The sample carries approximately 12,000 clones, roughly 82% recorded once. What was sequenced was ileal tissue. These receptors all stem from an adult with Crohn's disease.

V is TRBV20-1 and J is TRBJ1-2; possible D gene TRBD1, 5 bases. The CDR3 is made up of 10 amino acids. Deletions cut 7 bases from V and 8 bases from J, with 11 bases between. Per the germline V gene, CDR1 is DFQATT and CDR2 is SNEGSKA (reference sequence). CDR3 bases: TGCAGTGAGGAGGGGAACGGCTACACCTTC. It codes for CSEEGNGYTF.

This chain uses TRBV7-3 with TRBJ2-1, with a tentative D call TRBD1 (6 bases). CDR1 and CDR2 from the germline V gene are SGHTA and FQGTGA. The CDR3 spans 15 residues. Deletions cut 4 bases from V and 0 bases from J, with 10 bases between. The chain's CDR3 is CASSYGQSSYNEQFF. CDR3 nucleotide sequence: TGTGCCAGCAGCTATGGACAGAGCTCCTACAATGAGCAGTTCTTC.

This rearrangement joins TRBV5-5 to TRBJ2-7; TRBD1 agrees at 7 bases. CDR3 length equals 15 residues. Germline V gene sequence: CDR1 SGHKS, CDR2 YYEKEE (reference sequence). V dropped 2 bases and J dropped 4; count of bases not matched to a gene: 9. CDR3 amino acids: CASSLSAGQDYEQYF. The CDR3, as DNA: TGTGCCAGCAGCTTATCTGCAGGACAGGATTACGAGCAGTACTTC. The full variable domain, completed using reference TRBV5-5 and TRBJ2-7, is DAGVTQSPTHLIKTRGQQVTLRCSPISGHKSVSWYQQVLGQGPQFIFQYYEKEERGRGNFPDRFSARQFPNYSSELNVNALLLGDSALYLCASSLSAGQDYEQYFGPGTRLTVT.

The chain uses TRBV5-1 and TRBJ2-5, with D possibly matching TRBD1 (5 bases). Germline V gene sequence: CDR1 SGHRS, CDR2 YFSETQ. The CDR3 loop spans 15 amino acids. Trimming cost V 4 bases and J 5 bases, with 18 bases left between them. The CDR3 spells CASSLQQGRTETQYF. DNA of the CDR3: TGCGCCAGCAGCCTTCAGCAGGGCAGGACGGAGACCCAGTACTTC.

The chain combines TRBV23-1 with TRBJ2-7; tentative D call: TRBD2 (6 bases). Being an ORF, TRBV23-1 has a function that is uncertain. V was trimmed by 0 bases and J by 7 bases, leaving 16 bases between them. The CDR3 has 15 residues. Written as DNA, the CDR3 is TGCGCCAGCAGTCAATCGAAACCCCGGAGGGGAGAGCAGTACTTC. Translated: CASSQSKPRRGEQYF.